What follows are 26 T cell receptor beta chains derived from one specimen sequenced in a study of blood T cell repertoires in COVID-19. Assay used: immunoSEQ multiplex PCR; TCRdb lists only in-frame clones, some missing. The table records 200,000 to 250,000 clones, under 90% of them present only once. The sample consisted of PBMCs or T cells enriched from blood (not recorded which). Every receptor here comes from a man between 60 and 75 years old who had recovered from COVID-19.

V usage is TRBV3-1 (or the pseudogene TRBV3-2) and J usage is TRBJ2-7; 7 nucleotides line up with TRBD2. V lost 2 bases and J lost 2; bases outside the gene matches: 6. Germline lookup yields CDR1 LGHDT and CDR2 YNNKEL (reference sequence). This CDR3 has 15 amino acids. The CDR3 DNA is TGTGCCAGCAGCCAAAGGGGAGGGGTGGCCTACGAGCAGTACTTC. Protein product: CASSQRGGVAYEQYF.

Worth noting for this clone: A clone one base away is much larger, so this may be a read error. The genes are TRBV7-2 and TRBJ1-2; TRBD1 matches 7 bases. Looked up from germline, CDR1 is SGHTA and CDR2 is FQGNSA. V lost 4 bases and J lost 4; bases outside the gene matches: 3. The CDR3 loop spans 13 amino acids. The CDR3 is CASSSGTAYGYTF. The CDR3, as DNA: TGTGCCAGCAGCTCCGGGACAGCCTATGGCTACACCTTC.

This clone was counted a single time. This CDR3 is CASSLTGSLIAGELFF. CDR3 nucleotides: TGTGCCAGCAGCTTGACAGGGAGTCTAATCGCCGGGGAGCTGTTTTTT. V usage is TRBV7-9 and J usage is TRBJ2-2; 7 nucleotides agree with TRBD1. Per the germline V gene, CDR1 is SEHNR and CDR2 is FQNEAQ (reference sequence). CDR3 length: 16 residues. Germline trimming cut 3 bases from V and 6 bases from J; bases unmatched to any gene: 10.

The chain couples TRBV12-3 or TRBV12-4 to TRBJ1-1, with TRBD1 identical over 8 bases. V was clipped by 6 bases and J by 5 bases; unmatched bases: 5. This CDR3 has 13 amino acids. The CDR3 protein is CASRRQGFTEAFF. As DNA, the CDR3 is TGTGCCAGCAGAAGACAGGGGTTTACTGAAGCTTTCTTT.

This clone was found a few times. The chain is built from TRBV7-2 and TRBJ2-2; 8 positions match TRBD1. The CDR3 runs to 14 residues. V shed 6 bases and J 1 base; nucleotides not matched to a gene: 1. Germline assignment: CDR1 SGHTA and CDR2 FQGNSA. The CDR3 is CASRGTGNTGELFF. DNA of the CDR3: TGTGCCAGCAGAGGGACAGGGAACACCGGGGAGCTGTTTTTT.

In the case of this clone: The junction departs from germline at one end; a sequencing error may be responsible. This sequence joins TRBV6-1 and TRBJ2-3, with no clear D. This CDR3 has 14 amino acids. Germline V gene data show CDR1 as MNHNS and CDR2 as SASEGT. The CDR3 loop is CASSEGGETDTQYF. CDR3 bases: TGTGCCAGCAGCGAAGGTGGAGAGACAGATACGCAGTATTTT.

This clone was seen more than once but under ten times. V and J are TRBV3-1 (or the pseudogene TRBV3-2) and TRBJ1-2; TRBD1 aligns across 9 bases. CDR3 size: 16 residues. Trimming cost V 0 bases and J 4 bases; bases outside gene matches: 6. Germline loops: CDR1 LGHDT, CDR2 YNNKEL (reference sequence). This chain's CDR3 is CASSQEGTGGAYGYTF. For the CDR3, the DNA is TGTGCCAGCAGCCAAGAAGGAACAGGGGGCGCCTATGGCTACACCTTC.

This clone was observed a few times. The chain links TRBV7-9 to TRBJ2-1; 8 bases fit TRBD1. There are 14 residues in the CDR3. J gave up 6 bases and V 5 bases, and 6 bases lay outside the gene matches. Germline CDR1 and CDR2: SEHNR and FQNEAQ (reference sequence). DNA for the CDR3: TGTGCCAGCAGCGGAGGACAGGGTAGCAATGAGCAGTTCTTC. Its protein is CASSGGQGSNEQFF.

The chain carries TRBV6-4 and TRBJ2-4, with D tentatively TRBD1 (6 bases). V lost 5 bases to trimming and J lost 8 bases, with 13 bases between them. The CDR3 consists of 13 residues. The germline gives CDR1 MRHNA, CDR2 SNTAGT. CDR3 residues: CASSRQARDIQYF. The CDR3 DNA reads as TGTGCCAGCAGTCGACAGGCCAGGGACATTCAGTACTTC.

The J gene is TRBJ1-3, the V gene TRBV5-5; D uncertain. Germline CDR1 is SGHKS and CDR2 is YYEKEE (reference sequence). This CDR3 region has 13 residues. With 4 bases removed from V and 2 bases from J, the gap between germline ends came to 7 bases. CDR3 sequence: CASSRGTGNTIYF. In DNA form, the CDR3 reads TGTGCCAGCAGCCGGGGTACTGGAAACACCATATATTTT.

The chain couples TRBV11-2 to TRBJ1-2, with a tentative D call TRBD1 (5 bases). Trimming took 1 base from V and 5 from J, leaving 8 bases between them. The CDR3 loop spans 13 amino acids. The germline gives CDR1 SGHAT, CDR2 FQNNGV. CDR3 amino acids: CASSLGRGYGYTF. Here the CDR3 DNA reads TGTGCCAGCAGCTTAGGCCGGGGGTATGGCTACACCTTC.

The rearrangement links TRBV9 to TRBJ2-7; 10 nucleotides line up with TRBD2. CDR1 SGDLS and CDR2 YYNGEE come from the germline V gene. V lost 6 bases and J lost 2; bases outside the gene matches: 8. The length of the CDR3 is 15 residues. The CDR3 is CASTPSGGLPYEQYF. CDR3 bases: TGTGCCAGCACCCCTAGCGGGGGCCTTCCCTACGAGCAGTACTTC.

This chain uses TRBV11-3 with TRBJ1-6, with D perhaps matching TRBD1 (5 bases). V was trimmed by 5 bases and J by 8 bases, leaving 16 bases between them. The CDR3 consists of 15 residues. From germline, CDR1 is SGHNT and CDR2 YENEEA. This CDR3 is CASSRRLGGYSPLHF. In DNA, the CDR3 is TGTGCCAGCAGCCGCCGGCTGGGGGGGTATTCACCCCTCCACTTT.

In this sample, this clone turned up a few times. The genes are TRBV21-1 and TRBJ1-2; the table's D call of TRBD1 was not tested on the DNA. TRBV21-1 is shown as a pseudogene. The CDR3 totals 14 residues. This CDR3 reads CASSETGTNYGYTF. The CDR3 coding sequence is TGTGCCAGCAGCGAGACAGGGACTAACTATGGCTACACCTTC.

The rearrangement links TRBV18 to TRBJ1-2; possibly TRBD1 for D (5 bases). The CDR3 has 16 residues. Trimming cost V 1 base and J 3 bases, with 15 bases left between them. Per germline, CDR1 KGHSH and CDR2 LQKENI. CDR3 region: CASSPLEGADHYGYTF. The CDR3 DNA reads TGTGCCAGCTCACCACTTGAAGGGGCTGATCACTATGGCTACACCTTC.

V and J are TRBV12-5 and TRBJ1-4; D gene unclear. The CDR3 is 19 amino acids. Germline V gene data show CDR1 as LGHNT and CDR2 as FRNRAP. Trimming removed 4 bases from V and 3 bases from J, with 24 bases in between. This CDR3 reads CASGSDLGLIRRANEKLFF. In DNA form, the CDR3 reads TGTGCTAGTGGTTCAGACCTTGGACTGATCCGGCGGGCTAATGAAAAACTGTTTTTT.

This chain's CDR3 is CASSLSRVSETQYF. CDR3 coding DNA: TGTGCCAGCAGCTTATCTCGGGTTTCGGAGACCCAGTACTTC. The V call is TRBV11-3, the J call TRBJ2-5; D is uncertain. The germline V and J ends were trimmed by 2 bases and 5 bases, with 12 bases remaining between them. Germline CDR1 SGHNT, CDR2 YENEEA. The CDR3 consists of 14 residues. The entire variable domain, with the rest obtained from reference TRBV11-3 and TRBJ2-5, is as follows: EAGVVQSPRYKIIEKKQPVAFWCNPISGHNTLYWYLQNLGQGPELLIRYENEEAVDDSQLPKDRFSAERLKGVDSTLKIQPAELGDSAVYLCASSLSRVSETQYFGPGTRLLVL.

This clone turned up a few times. The rearrangement links TRBV13 to TRBJ2-7; 12 bases fit TRBD2. This CDR3 is built from 16 residues. The germline V gene encodes CDR1 PRHDT and CDR2 FYEKMQ (reference sequence). Losses at the gene ends were 0 bases for V and 2 bases for J; bases not matched to a gene: 2. The CDR3: CASSLGLAGGAYEQYF. In nucleotides, the CDR3 is TGTGCCAGCAGCTTAGGACTAGCGGGGGGTGCCTACGAGCAGTACTTC.

This chain connects TRBV7-3 to TRBJ2-1; 12 nucleotides agree with TRBD2. CDR3 length equals 21 residues. CDR1 SGHTA and CDR2 FQGTGA come from the germline V gene. J lost 6 bases, V lost 3 bases, and 21 bases had no gene match. CDR3 DNA: TGTGCCAGCAGCTTTCTACCGGGAGGACTAGCGGGGCGGTATAGAGCCAATGAGCAGTTCTTC. It encodes CASSFLPGGLAGRYRANEQFF.

This clone turned up a few times. The CDR3 spells CASSQKDDYRQAFF. DNA of the CDR3: TGTGCCAGCAGCCAAAAGGACGATTACAGGCAAGCTTTCTTT. The chain uses TRBV3-1 (or the pseudogene TRBV3-2) and TRBJ1-1; D may be TRBD1 (5 bases). CDR1 and CDR2 from the germline V gene are LGHDT and YNNKEL (reference sequence). V lost 2 bases and J lost 9, with 16 bases in between. The CDR3 is made up of 14 amino acids.

This clone showed up just once. V and J are TRBV11-2 and TRBJ2-5, with TRBD2 matching 11 bases. CDR1 SGHAT and CDR2 FQNNGV come from the germline V gene. V gave up 5 bases and J gave up 5 bases; unmatched junction bases: 7. There are 15 residues in the CDR3. DNA for the CDR3: TGTGCCAGCAGCCTAAGACTAGCGGGGTGGGAGACCCAGTACTTC. Translation: CASSLRLAGWETQYF.

This chain links TRBV10-3 with TRBJ2-7; 7 bases are shared with TRBD2. Trimming took 4 bases from V and 3 from J; bases not matched to a gene: 6. Germline CDR1 ENHRY, CDR2 SYGVKD. This CDR3 has 14 amino acids. Here the CDR3 reads CAISGGGGDYEQYF. The CDR3 nucleotides are TGTGCCATCAGTGGTGGGGGAGGGGACTACGAGCAGTACTTC.

The chain couples TRBV7-2 to TRBJ1-3; D ambiguous. V was shortened by 3 bases and J by 0 bases, with 9 bases between the two germline ends. Looked up from germline, CDR1 is SGHTA and CDR2 is FQGNSA. This CDR3 has 15 residues. In DNA, the CDR3 is TGTGCCAGCAGCTTGAGGGCCAGCTCTGGAAACACCATATATTTT. Translated: CASSLRASSGNTIYF.

V usage is TRBV9 and J usage is TRBJ2-3; 7 nucleotides agree with TRBD2. The germline CDR1 and CDR2 sequences are SGDLS and YYNGEE. This CDR3 is built from 15 residues. V shed 7 bases and J 0 bases; nucleotides not matched to a gene: 8. Written as DNA, the CDR3 is TGTGCCAGCGGGGGGGTCTCTACTAGCACAGATACGCAGTATTTT. This codes for CASGGVSTSTDTQYF.

Only a few counts were recorded for this clone. This rearrangement joins TRBV5-1 to TRBJ1-2; TRBD1 is a possible D gene (6 bases). The V and J ends lost 2 bases and 4 bases respectively, with 12 bases between them. The CDR3 loop spans 14 amino acids. The germline gives CDR1 SGHRS, CDR2 YFSETQ. CDR3 nucleotide sequence: TGCGCCAGCAGCTTAGTGGGCAGGGGCTATGGCTACACCTTC. It codes for CASSLVGRGYGYTF.

The J gene is TRBJ2-5, the V gene TRBV2; unclear D gene. Trimming removed 4 bases from V and 1 base from J, with 13 bases in between. The CDR3 totals 15 residues. Germline CDR1 SNHLY, CDR2 FYNNEI. The CDR3 reads CASSGKRSRQETQYF. CDR3 sequence (DNA): TGTGCCAGCAGTGGTAAGAGGAGCCGCCAAGAGACCCAGTACTTC.